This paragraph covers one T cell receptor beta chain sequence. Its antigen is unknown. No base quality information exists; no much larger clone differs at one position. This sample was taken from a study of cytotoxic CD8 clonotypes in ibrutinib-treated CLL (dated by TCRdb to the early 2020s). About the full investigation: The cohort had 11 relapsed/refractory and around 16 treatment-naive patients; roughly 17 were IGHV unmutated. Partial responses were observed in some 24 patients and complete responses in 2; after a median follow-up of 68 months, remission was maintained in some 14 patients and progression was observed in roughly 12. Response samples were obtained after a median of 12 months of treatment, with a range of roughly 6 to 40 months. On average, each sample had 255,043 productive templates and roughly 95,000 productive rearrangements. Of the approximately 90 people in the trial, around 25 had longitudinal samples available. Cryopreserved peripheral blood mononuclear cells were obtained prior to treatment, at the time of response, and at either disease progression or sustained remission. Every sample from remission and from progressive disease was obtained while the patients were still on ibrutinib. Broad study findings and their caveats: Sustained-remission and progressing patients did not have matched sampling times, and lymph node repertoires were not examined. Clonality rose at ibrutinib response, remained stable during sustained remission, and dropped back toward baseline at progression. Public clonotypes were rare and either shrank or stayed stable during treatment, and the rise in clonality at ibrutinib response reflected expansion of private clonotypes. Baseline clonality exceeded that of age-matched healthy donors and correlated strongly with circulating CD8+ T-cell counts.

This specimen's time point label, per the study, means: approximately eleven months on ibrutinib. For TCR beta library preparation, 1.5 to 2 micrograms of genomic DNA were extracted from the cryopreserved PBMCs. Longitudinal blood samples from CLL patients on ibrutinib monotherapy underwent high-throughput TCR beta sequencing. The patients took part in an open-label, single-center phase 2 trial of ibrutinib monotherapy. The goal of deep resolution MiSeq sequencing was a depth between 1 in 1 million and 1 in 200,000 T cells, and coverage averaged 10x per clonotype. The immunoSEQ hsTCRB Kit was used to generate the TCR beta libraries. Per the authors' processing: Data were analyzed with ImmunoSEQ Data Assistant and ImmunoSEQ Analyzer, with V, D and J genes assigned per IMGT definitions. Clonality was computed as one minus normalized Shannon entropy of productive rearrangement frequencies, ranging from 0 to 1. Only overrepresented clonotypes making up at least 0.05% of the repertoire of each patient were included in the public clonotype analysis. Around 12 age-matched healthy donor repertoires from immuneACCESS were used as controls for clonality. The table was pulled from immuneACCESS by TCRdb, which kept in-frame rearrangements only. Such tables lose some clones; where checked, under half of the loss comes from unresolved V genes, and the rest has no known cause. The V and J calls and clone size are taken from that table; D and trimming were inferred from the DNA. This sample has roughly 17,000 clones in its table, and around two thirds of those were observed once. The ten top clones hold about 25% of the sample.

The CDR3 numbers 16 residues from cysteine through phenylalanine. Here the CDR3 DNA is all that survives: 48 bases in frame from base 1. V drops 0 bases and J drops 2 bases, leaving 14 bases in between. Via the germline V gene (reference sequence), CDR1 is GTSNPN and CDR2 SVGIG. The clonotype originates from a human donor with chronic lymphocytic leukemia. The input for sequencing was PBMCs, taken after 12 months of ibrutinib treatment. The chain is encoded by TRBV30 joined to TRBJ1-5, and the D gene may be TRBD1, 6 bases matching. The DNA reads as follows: TGTGCCTGGAGTGTACCCTCAGGGGTTGGCAATCAGCCCCAGCATTTT. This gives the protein CAWSVPSGVGNQPQHF.